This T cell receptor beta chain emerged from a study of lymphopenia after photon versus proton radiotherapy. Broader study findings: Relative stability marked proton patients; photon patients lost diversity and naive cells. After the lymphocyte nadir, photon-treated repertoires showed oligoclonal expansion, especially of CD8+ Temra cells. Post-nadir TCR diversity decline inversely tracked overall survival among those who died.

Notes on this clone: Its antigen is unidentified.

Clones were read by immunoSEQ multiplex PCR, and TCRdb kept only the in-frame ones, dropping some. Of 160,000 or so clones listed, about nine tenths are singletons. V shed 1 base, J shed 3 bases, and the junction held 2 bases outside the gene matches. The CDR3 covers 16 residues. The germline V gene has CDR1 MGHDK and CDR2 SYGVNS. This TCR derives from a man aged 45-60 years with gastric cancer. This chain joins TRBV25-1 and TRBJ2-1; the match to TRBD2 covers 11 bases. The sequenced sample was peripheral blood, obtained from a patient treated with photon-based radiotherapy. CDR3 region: CASSESTSGSYNEQFF. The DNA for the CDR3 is TGTGCCAGCAGTGAATCCACTAGCGGGAGCTACAATGAGCAGTTCTTC.